This TCR beta chain appears in the sequencing data of a study of spatial heterogeneity in lung cancer. There are 11 residues in the CDR3. CDR1 is GTSNPN and CDR2 is SVGIG in the germline V gene (reference sequence). V lost 1 base and J 4 bases, leaving 5 bases between the germline ends. Time point: sample taken at primary tumor resection. The donors were 72 patients with non-small cell lung cancer that was early-stage and untreated. TCRdb used MiXCR to reprocess the 5' RACE reads, holding one entry per CDR3 protein. Found here are about 100,000 distinct CDR3 sequences, 3.5% to 5% of them singletons; the top ten hold 21%. The table lists this clonotype with many counts. Its antigen is as yet unknown. Broader study findings: It was found that expanded intratumoral alpha and beta TCR counts tracked tumor mutation counts.

This chain connects TRBV30 to TRBJ2-7; no definite D call. This material consisted of lung tumor tissue, taken at surgery. This sequence was found in a male donor with early-stage non-small cell lung cancer. DNA for the CDR3: TGTGCCTGGAGTGACCGATACGAGCAGTACTTC. Protein product: CAWSDRYEQYF.